This T cell receptor (beta chain) originates from a study of identifying expanded T cells in peripheral blood. Clones were read by immunoSEQ multiplex PCR, and TCRdb kept only the in-frame ones, dropping some. Of over 100,000 clones detected, about 91% appear once; the ten largest clones hold around 14%. CDR3 length equals 19 residues. V lost 2 bases, J lost 0 bases, and 14 bases stayed unmatched. The germline gives CDR1 ENHRY, CDR2 SYGVKD. No infections or other immune events were documented during collection. The chain recombines TRBV10-3 with TRBJ2-7; 9 nucleotides match TRBD2. This TCR derives from a person aged 18-70 years in good health. Specimen: blood. CDR3 nucleotide sequence: TGTGCCATCAGTGAGCCCCTGGGGCGGGGGGGCCGAGGCTCCTACGAGCAGTACTTC. It codes for CAISEPLGRGGRGSYEQYF.